This T cell receptor (beta chain) was obtained from a study of cytomegalovirus exposure and HLA in healthy donors. Whole-study context: Earlier results showed 90 million to 120 million unique TCR beta sequences derived from approximately 170 million T cells. Regarding the study as a whole: Indistinguishable V segments, including TRBV6-2 and TRBV6-3, were excluded. Rarity marked most TCR sequences, yet some public TCRs occurred in many donors. As was reported, the classifier diagnosed cytomegalovirus status with high specificity and sensitivity.

The trim removed 7 bases at V and 2 bases at J, leaving 7 bases unmatched. There are 15 residues in the CDR3. Germline-derived CDR1 and CDR2 are SGHNT and YENEEA. On this clone itself: What it binds is unknown.

13 Jbeta primers and 60 Vbeta primers were used for the PCR. This table comes from immunoSEQ multiplex PCR, and its TCRdb copy is limited to in-frame clones, with some not included. Of about 80,000 clones in the sample, about 80% were seen once. V usage is TRBV11-3 and J usage is TRBJ2-3; 9 bases are a match to TRBD2. Sequencing was performed on PBMCs. The clonotype comes from a man between 50 and 59 years old in good health and CMV-seronegative. CDR3: CASTQKRGATDTQYF. CDR3 nucleotides: TGTGCCAGCACGCAAAAGCGGGGGGCCACAGATACGCAGTATTTT.